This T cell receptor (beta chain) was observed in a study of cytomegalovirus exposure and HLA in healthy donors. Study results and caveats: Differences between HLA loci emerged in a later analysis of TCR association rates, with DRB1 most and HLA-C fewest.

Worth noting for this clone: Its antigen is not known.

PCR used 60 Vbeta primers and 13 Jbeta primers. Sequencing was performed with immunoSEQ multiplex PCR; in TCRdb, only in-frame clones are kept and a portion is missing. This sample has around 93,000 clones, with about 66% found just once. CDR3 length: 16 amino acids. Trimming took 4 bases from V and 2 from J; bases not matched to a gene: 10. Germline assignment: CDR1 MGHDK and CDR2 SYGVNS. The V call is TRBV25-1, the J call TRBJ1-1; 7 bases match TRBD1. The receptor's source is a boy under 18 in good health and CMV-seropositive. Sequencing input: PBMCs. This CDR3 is CASSANPQGLNTEAFF. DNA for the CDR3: TGTGCCAGCAGTGCAAATCCACAGGGGCTAAACACTGAAGCTTTCTTT.